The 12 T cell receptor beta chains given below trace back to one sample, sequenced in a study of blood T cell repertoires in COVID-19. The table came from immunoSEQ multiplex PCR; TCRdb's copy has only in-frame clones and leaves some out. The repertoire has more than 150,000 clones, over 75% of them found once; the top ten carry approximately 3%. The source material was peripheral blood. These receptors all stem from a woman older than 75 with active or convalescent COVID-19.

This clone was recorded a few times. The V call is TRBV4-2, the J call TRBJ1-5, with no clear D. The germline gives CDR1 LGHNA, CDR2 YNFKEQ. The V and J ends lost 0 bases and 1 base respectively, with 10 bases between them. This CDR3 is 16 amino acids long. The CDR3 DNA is TGTGCCAGCAGCCAAGATATGACTCGAAGCAATCAGCCCCAGCATTTT. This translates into CASSQDMTRSNQPQHF.

Here the CDR3 reads CASRPSTGQGLYEQYF. The CDR3 DNA reads TGTGCCAGCAGACCCTCTACCGGACAGGGGTTGTACGAGCAGTACTTC. The chain carries TRBV2 and TRBJ2-7, with 9 bases identical to TRBD1. Per the germline V gene, CDR1 is SNHLY and CDR2 is FYNNEI. CDR3 length equals 16 residues. With 6 bases clipped from V and 4 bases from J, the junction kept 13 bases outside the gene matches.

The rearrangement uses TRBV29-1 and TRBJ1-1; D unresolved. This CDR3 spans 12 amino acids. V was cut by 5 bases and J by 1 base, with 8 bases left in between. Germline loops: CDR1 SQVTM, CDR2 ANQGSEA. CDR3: CSVRGANTEAFF. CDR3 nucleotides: TGCAGCGTTCGAGGCGCGAACACTGAAGCTTTCTTT. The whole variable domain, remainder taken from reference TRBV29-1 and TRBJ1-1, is SAVISQKPSRDICQRGTSLTIQCQVDSQVTMMFWYRQQPGQSLTLIATANQGSEATYESGFVIDKFPISRPNLTFSTLTVSNMSPEDSSIYLCSVRGANTEAFFGQGTRLTVV.

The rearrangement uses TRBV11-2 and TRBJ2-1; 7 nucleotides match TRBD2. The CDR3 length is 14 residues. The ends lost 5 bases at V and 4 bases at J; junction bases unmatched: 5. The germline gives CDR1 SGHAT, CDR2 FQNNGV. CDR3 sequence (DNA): TGTGCCAGCAGCCTGGGGGGGGAGTACAATGAGCAGTTCTTC. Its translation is CASSLGGEYNEQFF.

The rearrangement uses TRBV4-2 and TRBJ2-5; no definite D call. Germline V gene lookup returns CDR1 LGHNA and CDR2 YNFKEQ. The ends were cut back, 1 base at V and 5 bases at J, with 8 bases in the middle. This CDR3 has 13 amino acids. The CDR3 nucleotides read TGTGCCAGCAGCCAAGCTAGGTTGGAGACCCAGTACTTC. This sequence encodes CASSQARLETQYF.

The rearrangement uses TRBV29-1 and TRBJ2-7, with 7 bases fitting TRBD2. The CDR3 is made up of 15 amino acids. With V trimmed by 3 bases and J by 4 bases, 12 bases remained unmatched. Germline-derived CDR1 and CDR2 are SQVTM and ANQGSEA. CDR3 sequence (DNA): TGCAGCGTTGAGGGTCTCGGCGGGGGTACATACGAGCAGTACTTC. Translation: CSVEGLGGGTYEQYF.

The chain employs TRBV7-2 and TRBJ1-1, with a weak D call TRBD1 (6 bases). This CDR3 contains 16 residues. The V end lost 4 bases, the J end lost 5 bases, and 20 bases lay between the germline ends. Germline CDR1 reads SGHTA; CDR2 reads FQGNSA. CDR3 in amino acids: CASSSESRTRGTEAFF. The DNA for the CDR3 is TGTGCCAGCAGCTCAGAATCGAGGACAAGGGGGACTGAAGCTTTCTTT. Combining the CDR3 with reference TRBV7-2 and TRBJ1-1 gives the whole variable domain GAGVSQSPSNKVTEKGKDVELRCDPISGHTALYWYRQSLGQGLEFLIYFQGNSAPDKSGLPSDRFSAERTGGSVSTLTIQRTQQEDSAVYLCASSSESRTRGTEAFFGQGTRLTVV.

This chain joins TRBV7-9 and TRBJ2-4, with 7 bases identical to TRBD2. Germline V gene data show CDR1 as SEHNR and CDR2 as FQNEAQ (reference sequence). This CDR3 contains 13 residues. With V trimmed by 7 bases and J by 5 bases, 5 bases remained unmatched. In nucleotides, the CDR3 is TGTGCCAGCACCCTACGGGAGGAAAACATTCAGTACTTC. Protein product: CASTLREENIQYF. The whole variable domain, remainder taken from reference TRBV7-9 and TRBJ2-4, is DTGVSQNPRHKITKRGQNVTFRCDPISEHNRLYWYRQTLGQGPEFLTYFQNEAQLEKSRLLSDRFSAERPKGSFSTLEIQRTEQGDSAMYLCASTLREENIQYFGAGTRLSVL.

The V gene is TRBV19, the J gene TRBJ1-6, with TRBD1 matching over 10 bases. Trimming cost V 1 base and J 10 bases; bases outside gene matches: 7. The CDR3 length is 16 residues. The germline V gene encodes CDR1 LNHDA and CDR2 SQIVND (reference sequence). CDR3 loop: CASSIAGTGAGSPLHF. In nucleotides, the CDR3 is TGTGCCAGTAGTATAGCCGGGACAGGGGCAGGATCACCCCTCCACTTT.

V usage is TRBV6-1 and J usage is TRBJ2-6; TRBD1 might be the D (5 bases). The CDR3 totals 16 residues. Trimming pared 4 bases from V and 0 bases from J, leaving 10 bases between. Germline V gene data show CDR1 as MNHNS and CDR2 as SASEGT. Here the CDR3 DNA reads TGTGCCAGCAGTGGAGGCGACAGCTCTGGGGCCAACGTCCTGACTTTC. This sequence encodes CASSGGDSSGANVLTF.

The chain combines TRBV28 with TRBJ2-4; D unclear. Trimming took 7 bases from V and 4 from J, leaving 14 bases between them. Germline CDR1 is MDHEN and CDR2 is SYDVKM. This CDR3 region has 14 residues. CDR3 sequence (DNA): TGTGCCAGCACGCCAGCACAGCCTAAAAACATTCAGTACTTC. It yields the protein CASTPAQPKNIQYF. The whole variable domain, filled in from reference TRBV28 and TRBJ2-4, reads DVKVTQSSRYLVKRTGEKVFLECVQDMDHENMFWYRQDPGLGLRLIYFSYDVKMKEKGDIPEGYSVSREKKERFSLILESASTNQTSMYLCASTPAQPKNIQYFGAGTRLSVL.

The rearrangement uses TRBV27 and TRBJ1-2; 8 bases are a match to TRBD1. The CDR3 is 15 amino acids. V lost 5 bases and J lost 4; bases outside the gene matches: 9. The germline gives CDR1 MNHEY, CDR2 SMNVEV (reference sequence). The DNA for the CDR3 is TGTGCCAGCAGTCCCAGGGGGCAGGTTAGCTATGGCTACACCTTC. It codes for CASSPRGQVSYGYTF.